This TCR beta chain derives from a study of T cell responses to AZD1222 COVID-19 vaccine. Study-wide points: Donor demographics were predominantly white British with a female majority; clonal diversity may be underestimated. Among those given AZD1222, only 6 or 7 were seropositive at baseline.

In germline, CDR1 is ENHRY, CDR2 SYGVKD. This CDR3 spans 14 amino acids. V shed 5 bases and J 4 bases; nucleotides not matched to a gene: 6. Repertoires were generated with immunoSEQ multiplex PCR, while TCRdb's copy carries only in-frame clones and drops some. The sample contains 150,000 to 180,000 clones, 80% to 90% of which appear only once. Notes on this clone: Its antigen is unidentified.

This TCR derives from an adult who had recovered from COVID-19. The sequences come from peripheral blood, collected after recovery from COVID-19. The chain couples TRBV10-3 to TRBJ1-1; the match to TRBD1 covers 8 bases. The CDR3 sequence is CAISPTGESTEAFF. CDR3 sequence (DNA): TGTGCCATCAGTCCGACAGGGGAGAGCACTGAAGCTTTCTTT.